The 15 T cell receptor beta chains below come from one sample, sequenced in a study of shared clonotypes between healthy human individuals. Libraries were prepared by immunoSEQ multiplex PCR; TCRdb keeps only in-frame clonotypes and omits some of them. The sample has about 2.4 million clones, 80% to 95% seen once. The sample comprised naive CD4+ T cells from PBMCs. Subset given: CD45RA+ positively selected. These receptors all stem from a man younger than 30 in good health. Some clones in this sample may be carry-over from other donors' samples.

Only a few counts were recorded for this clone. The junction and the germline gene differ at one end; a read error may be behind it. The chain joins TRBV2 to TRBJ1-1; D unclear. The CDR3 loop spans 13 amino acids. Germline V gene data show CDR1 as SNHLY and CDR2 as FYNNEI. The CDR3 loop is CASNEGSGVEAFF. In nucleotides, the CDR3 is TGTGCCAGCAATGAAGGGTCCGGGGTTGAAGCTTTCTTT. The whole variable domain, remainder taken from reference TRBV2 and TRBJ1-1, is EPEVTQTPSHQVTQMGQEVILRCVPISNHLYFYWYRQILGQKVEFLVSFYNNEISEKSEIFDDQFSVERPDGSNFTLKIRSTKLEDSAMYFCASNEGSGVEAFFGQGTRLTVV.

CDR3 nucleotide sequence: TGTGCCAGCAGTACGCTAGCCAAAAACATTCAGTACTTC. Encoded protein: CASSTLAKNIQYF. The chain combines TRBV6-5 with TRBJ2-4; no firm D call. V gave up 5 bases and J gave up 0 bases, with 5 bases separating them. This CDR3 contains 13 residues. CDR1 is MNHEY, CDR2 SVGAGI, per germline.

This clone is a singleton in its sample. Other nucleotide sequences from this sample produce the same CDR3. CDR3 DNA sequence: TGTGCCAGCAGTGCCACAGGGTCTGGGGCCAACGTCCTGACTTTC. Amino acid sequence: CASSATGSGANVLTF. The chain links TRBV9 to TRBJ2-6, with D possibly matching TRBD1 (6 bases). The V and J ends lost 5 bases and 1 base respectively, with 10 bases between them. The CDR3 sequence is 15 residues long. CDR1 is SGDLS and CDR2 is YYNGEE in the germline V gene.

The J gene is TRBJ1-4, the V gene TRBV4-1, with unresolved D. Germline V CDR1 and CDR2: MGHRA, YSYEKL. Trimming removed 1 base from V and 7 bases from J, with 22 bases in between. This CDR3 is built from 18 residues. CDR3 sequence (DNA): TGCGCCAGCAGCCAAGGCTTGGCTGCGTTGAAGAAGCGTGAAAAACTGTTTTTT. This codes for CASSQGLAALKKREKLFF.

V gene TRBV7-8 combines with J gene TRBJ2-3; D uncertain. Per the germline V gene, CDR1 is SGHVS and CDR2 is FQNEAQ. Trimming shortened V by 5 bases and J by 4 bases, and 19 bases separated the two germline ends. The CDR3 runs to 16 residues. CDR3 sequence reads: CASSPLRAAAADTQYF. The CDR3 DNA reads TGTGCCAGCAGCCCTTTGCGCGCGGCCGCGGCAGATACGCAGTATTTT.

This chain joins TRBV7-6 and TRBJ2-7, with 7 bases identical to TRBD1. Germline V gene lookup returns CDR1 SGHVS and CDR2 FNYEAQ. V shed 1 base and J 2 bases; nucleotides not matched to a gene: 2. The CDR3 contains 14 residues. The CDR3 DNA follows: TGTGCCAGCAGCTTAGTAACAGGGGCCTACGAGCAGTACTTC. This sequence encodes CASSLVTGAYEQYF.

The CDR3 sequence is CSVEVPDRDLAFF. The CDR3 bases are TGCAGCGTTGAAGTTCCGGACAGGGACCTAGCTTTCTTT. The chain couples TRBV29-1 to TRBJ1-1; 8 positions match TRBD1. J lost 10 bases, V lost 1 base, and 8 bases had no gene match. Germline loops: CDR1 SQVTM, CDR2 ANQGSEA. The CDR3 has 13 residues.

The rearrangement links TRBV28 to TRBJ1-5; D possibly corresponds to TRBD1 (6 bases). V was pared by 7 bases and J by 4 bases, with 23 bases between. CDR3 length: 17 residues. Germline CDR1 MDHEN, CDR2 SYDVKM. The CDR3 region has the DNA TGTGCCAGCAACGGACAGCTTTCGAGATCCGCTAATCAGCCCCAGCATTTT. Its protein product is CASNGQLSRSANQPQHF.

The chain couples TRBV7-2 to TRBJ1-3; possible D gene TRBD1, 5 bases. V gave up 7 bases and J gave up 4 bases, with 14 bases separating them. Per germline, CDR1 SGHTA and CDR2 FQGNSA. This CDR3 region has 14 residues. CDR3 in amino acids: CASTWGFAGNTIYF. For the CDR3, the DNA is TGTGCCAGCACTTGGGGGTTCGCCGGAAACACCATATATTTT.

This chain joins TRBV5-4 and TRBJ1-3; the D is unclear. V was trimmed by 0 bases and J by 8 bases, leaving 6 bases between them. Germline CDR1 reads SGHNT; CDR2 reads YYREEE (reference sequence). The CDR3 runs to 12 residues. The CDR3 loop is CASSLGEDTIYF. The CDR3 DNA follows: TGTGCCAGCAGCTTGGGAGAAGACACCATATATTTT.

V and J are TRBV28 and TRBJ2-1; 10 nucleotides agree with TRBD2. The CDR3 has 15 amino acids. CDR1 and CDR2 from the germline V gene are MDHEN and SYDVKM. V shed 3 bases and J 6 bases; nucleotides not matched to a gene: 5. The CDR3, as DNA: TGTGCCAGCAGTTTTCTAGCGGGAGTTCCCAATGAGCAGTTCTTC. Protein product: CASSFLAGVPNEQFF.

The chain combines TRBV7-2 with TRBJ1-1, with D hard to call. The germline CDR1 and CDR2 sequences are SGHTA and FQGNSA. The CDR3 consists of 16 residues. V gave up 1 base and J gave up 0 bases, with 12 bases separating them. CDR3 sequence (DNA): TGTGCCAGCAGCTTAGGTCCGGCCGAAATGAACACTGAAGCTTTCTTT. Translated, it gives CASSLGPAEMNTEAFF.

The rearrangement joins TRBV29-1 to TRBJ1-2; D unresolved. V shed 6 bases and J shed 2 bases, with 10 bases lying between them. Germline CDR1 SQVTM, CDR2 ANQGSEA. This CDR3 spans 12 amino acids. The CDR3 DNA sequence: TGCAGCGTGTTTCAGTTAAACTATGGCTACACCTTC. Protein: CSVFQLNYGYTF.

This rearrangement joins TRBV2 to TRBJ2-7; either TRBD1 or TRBD2 may supply D (5 bases each). Germline CDR1 SNHLY, CDR2 FYNNEI. Trimming took 7 bases from V and 1 from J, leaving 11 bases between them. This CDR3 has 13 residues. CDR3: CASKGTVSYEQYF. The CDR3 bases are TGTGCCAGCAAGGGGACGGTATCCTACGAGCAGTACTTC. The full variable domain, with the rest looked up from reference TRBV2 and TRBJ2-7, is EPEVTQTPSHQVTQMGQEVILRCVPISNHLYFYWYRQILGQKVEFLVSFYNNEISEKSEIFDDQFSVERPDGSNFTLKIRSTKLEDSAMYFCASKGTVSYEQYFGPGTRLTVT.

The V gene is TRBV18, the J gene TRBJ1-1, with D tentatively TRBD1 (5 bases). The V gene lost 4 bases and the J gene lost 5 bases, with 11 bases spanning the gap. The germline CDR1 and CDR2 sequences are KGHSH and LQKENI. The CDR3 length is 13 residues. DNA for the CDR3: TGTGCCAGCTCACGGGGGAGAGAAACTGAAGCTTTCTTT. As protein: CASSRGRETEAFF. The full variable domain, with the rest looked up from reference TRBV18 and TRBJ1-1, is NAGVMQNPRHLVRRRGQEARLRCSPMKGHSHVYWYRQLPEEGLKFMVYLQKENIIDESGMPKERFSAEFPKEGPSILRIQQVVRGDSAAYFCASSRGRETEAFFGQGTRLTVV.